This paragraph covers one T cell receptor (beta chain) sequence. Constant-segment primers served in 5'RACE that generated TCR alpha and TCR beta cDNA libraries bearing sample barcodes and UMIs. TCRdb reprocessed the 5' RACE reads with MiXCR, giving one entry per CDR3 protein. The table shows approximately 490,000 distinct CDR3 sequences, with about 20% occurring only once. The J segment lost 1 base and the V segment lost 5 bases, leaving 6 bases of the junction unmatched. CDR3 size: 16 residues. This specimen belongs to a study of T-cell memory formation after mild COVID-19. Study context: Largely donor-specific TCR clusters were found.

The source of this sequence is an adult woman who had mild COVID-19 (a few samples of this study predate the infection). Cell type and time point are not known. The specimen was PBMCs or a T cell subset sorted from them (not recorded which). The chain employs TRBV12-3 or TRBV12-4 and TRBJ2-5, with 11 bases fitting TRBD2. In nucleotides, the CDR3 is TGTGCCAGCAGTATTAGCGGGAGGGAGATCCAAGAGACCCAGTACTTC. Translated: CASSISGREIQETQYF.